The subject of this entry is one TCR beta chain. Only one count was recorded for this clonotype. This clone's antigen is unknown. No quality values exist for individual bases; no much larger clone is one base distant. This record belongs to a study of blood T cells in healthy people across ages (dated by TCRdb to between 2014 and 2017). General notes on the study: Template switching captured roughly one uniquely barcoded TCR beta cDNA molecule per two T cells in model experiments. For two donors (one aged 18 to 30 and one aged 80 or older), the study analyzed two additional independent replicas of 1 million unique cDNA reads from the same blood draw. To avoid experimental bias, donors of different ages were spread randomly across the sequencing lanes. Using deep sequencing normalized with unique cDNA molecular identifiers, the study measured how TCR beta repertoire diversity changes with age. Four age groups were formed from the donors: young (average about 17 years), middle-aged (approximately 41), aged (62) and long-lived (82). General findings and caveats noted by the study authors: The CMV infection status of donors was not known, potentially confounding age-related changes in expanded clonotypes. Observed TCR beta diversity correlated strongly with the percentage of naive T cells measured by flow cytometry. Total diversity estimates from one million sequenced T cells were considered lower bounds and underestimates. Bulk unsorted PBMC profiling prevented conclusive comparison of naive and antigen-experienced compartments. The long-lived group showed more naive CD4+ T cells, fewer expanded clones and increased TCR diversity than the aged group, suggesting age selection. As age increased, observed TCR beta diversity per million T cells dropped in a roughly linear way, and a significant reduction was already evident by age 40.

The receptor library was made with 5' RACE. TCRdb lists the instrument as Illumina HiSeq 2500. A second PCR of roughly 7 to 11 cycles was run with a J-beta primer mix and a sample-barcoded 5' primer. A template-switch 5' adaptor carrying 12 random nucleotides introduced a unique molecular identifier onto each TCR beta cDNA molecule. Each sample yielded at least 3 million CDR3-containing paired-end reads. First-strand cDNA was synthesized from all RNA with the Mint cDNA synthesis kit, primed by a TRBC-specific oligonucleotide. After uracil-DNA glycosylase treatment, a first 18-cycle PCR used universal primers M1SS and BC2_uni_R on all cDNA. Per the source publication's procedure: Each sample was normalized by randomly selecting 1 million high-quality reads, each carrying a distinct molecular identifier. Instead of being binned into consensus sequences, reads that shared molecular identifiers were thrown out. CDR3 identification, clonotype clustering and error correction used MiTCR with a Q25 quality threshold and the strictest error-elimination algorithm. Lower-bound total TCR beta diversity was estimated with a nonparametric unseen species model using Euler transformation. The public reads were reprocessed in TCRdb via fastp at Q25 and MiXCR, keeping in-frame beta chains. Here each entry gathers all rows of one CDR3 protein and keeps the most common genes and DNA. These V and J calls are TCRdb output, not the study's own analysis. Counted in this sample were about 800,000 distinct CDR3 sequences; roughly 64% of them appeared once. The top ten clonotypes cover approximately 21% of the sample.

The CDR3 spans 12 residues, from the cysteine through the phenylalanine. Only the CDR3 portion is preserved as DNA: 36 bases, with reading frame beginning at the first base. Cut back by 3 bases and 4 bases, the V and J ends lie 9 bases apart. CDR1 is given as DFQATT and CDR2 as SNEGSKA, both from the germline V gene (reference sequence). Systemically healthy Caucasian individuals from Russia, about 38 in total and aged roughly 6 to 100 years, were included as donors. Approximately 10 milliliters of peripheral blood were collected from each donor into EDTA-treated Vacutainer tubes. PBMCs were isolated by Ficoll-Paque density-gradient centrifugation, with at least 6 million obtained per sample. Trizol reagent was used to extract total RNA from PBMCs, with at least 5.5 micrograms per sample. For every donor, flow cytometry on a PBMC aliquot measured the percentage of naive CD45RAhigh/CD27high T cells.

The source is a man in his thirties or forties in good health. The V gene is TRBV20-1 and the J gene is TRBJ2-5; the D region may be TRBD1 or TRBD2, each matching 5 bases equally. The material sequenced was blood. The DNA reads as follows: TGCAGTGCTAGGGGACGTGGAGAGACCCAGTACTTC. It translates as CSARGRGETQYF.